Included here is one TCR beta chain sequence, with context. Its matching antigen is unknown. The read ends 3 residues shy of where the CDR3 ends; the end is completed using the germline J gene. This entry comes from a study of T cells in women clearing cervical HPV infection. Looking at the study overall: Donors had HPV16-related CIN3 or worse; 2 had invasive cancer. Case blood was drawn when the lesion was first found; control blood after infection became undetectable. Case blood was drawn a median approximately 150 days after lesion detection. Regarding the study as a whole: TRBV6-7 relative abundance averaged 0.11% in cases and 0.15% to 0.2% in controls.

Some clones are missing from TCRdb's copy, which holds only in-frame ones; the method was immunoSEQ multiplex PCR. This sample contains tens of thousands of clones. The CDR3 totals 13 residues. The V end lost 3 bases, the J end lost 8 bases, and 10 bases lay between the germline ends. From germline, CDR1 is SGHVS and CDR2 FNYEAQ. Sequenced input: blood buffy coat. The source is a woman between 18 and 75 years old with a cervical HPV16 infection that either progressed to CIN3+ or cleared (not recorded which). The chain employs TRBV7-6 and TRBJ2-2; D gene ambiguous. The part of the CDR3 DNA that was read is TGTGCCAGCAGCTTTAACGTAGCAGGGGAG. Its protein product is CASSFNVAGE. The entire CDR3 protein reads CASSFNVAGELFF. Full variable domain (remainder filled in from reference TRBV7-6 and TRBJ2-2): GAGVSQSPRYKVTKRGQDVALRCDPISGHVSLYWYRQALGQGPEFLTYFNYEAQQDKSGLPNDRFSAERPEGSISTLTIQRTEQRDSAMYRCASSFNVAGELFFGEGSRLTVL.